This T cell receptor beta chain was captured by sequencing in a study of cytomegalovirus exposure and HLA in healthy donors. Study context: The 95 to 150 validation repertoires used a platform that matched the one used for the 600 to 700 first-cohort repertoires, as a later analysis reported.

TCRdb keeps only in-frame clones here, not all; method: immunoSEQ multiplex PCR. Altogether roughly 120,000 clones are present, 85% to 95% being singletons, with the ten largest covering roughly 1.2%. Germline trimming cut 0 bases from V and 6 bases from J; bases unmatched to any gene: 1. CDR3 length equals 14 residues. Germline CDR1 is LGHNA and CDR2 is YNFKEQ. The receptor was isolated from a woman aged 18 to 35 in good health and CMV-seronegative. V usage is TRBV4-2 and J usage is TRBJ2-2; TRBD2 aligns across 7 bases. The sequencing sample was made of PBMCs. CDR3 region: CASSQEAGSGELFF. The DNA of the CDR3 is TGTGCCAGCAGCCAAGAAGCGGGATCCGGGGAGCTGTTTTTT.